This T cell receptor beta chain was sequenced for a study of T-cell reconstitution after alpha-beta-depleted transplantation in children. Library preparation (for TCRbeta) was performed with unique molecular identifiers. TCRdb used MiXCR to reprocess the PCR reads, holding one entry per CDR3 protein. This table has under 400,000 distinct CDR3 sequences, approximately 23% appearing once. In its sample, this clonotype was seen many times. Germline CDR1 is SGHRS and CDR2 is YFSETQ. The CDR3 runs to 14 residues. Deletions cut 5 bases from V and 6 bases from J, with 15 bases between. The specimen was PBMCs, mostly from graft donor cells, collected 180 days after TCRalphabeta/CD19-depleted stem cell transplant. The chain is built from TRBV5-1 and TRBJ2-1; weak D call: TRBD2 (6 bases). The sequence derives from a male patient younger than 18 who had a stem cell transplant for acute lymphoblastic leukemia, so the T cells may come from the graft donor. The CDR3 coding sequence is TGCGCCAGCAGGCTCCGGGACTGGACCAATGAGCAGTTCTTC. It specifies CASRLRDWTNEQFF.